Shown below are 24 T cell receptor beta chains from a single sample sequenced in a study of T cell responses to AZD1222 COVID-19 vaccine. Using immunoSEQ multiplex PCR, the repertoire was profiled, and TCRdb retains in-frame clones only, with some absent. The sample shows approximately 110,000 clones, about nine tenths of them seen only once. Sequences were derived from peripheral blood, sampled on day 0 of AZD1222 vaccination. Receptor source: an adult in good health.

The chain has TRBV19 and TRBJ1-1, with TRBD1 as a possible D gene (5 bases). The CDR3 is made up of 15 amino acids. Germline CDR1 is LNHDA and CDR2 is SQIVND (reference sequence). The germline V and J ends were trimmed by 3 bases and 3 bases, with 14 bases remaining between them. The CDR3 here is CASSINSKGHTEAFF. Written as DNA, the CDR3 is TGTGCCAGTAGTATTAATAGTAAGGGACACACTGAAGCTTTCTTT.

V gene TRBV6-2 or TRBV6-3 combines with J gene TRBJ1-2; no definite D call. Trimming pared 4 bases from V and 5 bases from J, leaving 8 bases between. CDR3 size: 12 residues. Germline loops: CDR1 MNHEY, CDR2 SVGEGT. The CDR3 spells CASSSTLYGYTF. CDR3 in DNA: TGTGCCAGCAGTTCGACGCTGTATGGCTACACCTTC.

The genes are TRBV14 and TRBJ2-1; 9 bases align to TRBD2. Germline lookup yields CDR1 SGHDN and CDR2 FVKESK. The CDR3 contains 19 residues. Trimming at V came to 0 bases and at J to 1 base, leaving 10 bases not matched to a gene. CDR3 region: CASSQDRGRGGVSYNEQFF. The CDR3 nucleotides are TGTGCCAGCAGCCAAGATAGAGGGCGGGGGGGCGTATCCTACAATGAGCAGTTCTTC.

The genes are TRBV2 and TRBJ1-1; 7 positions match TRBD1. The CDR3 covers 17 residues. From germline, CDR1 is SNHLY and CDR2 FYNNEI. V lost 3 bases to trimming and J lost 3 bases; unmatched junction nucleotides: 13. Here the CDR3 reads CASSDSTGSLHDTEAFF. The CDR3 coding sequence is TGTGCCAGCAGTGACTCGACAGGGAGCCTCCACGACACTGAAGCTTTCTTT.

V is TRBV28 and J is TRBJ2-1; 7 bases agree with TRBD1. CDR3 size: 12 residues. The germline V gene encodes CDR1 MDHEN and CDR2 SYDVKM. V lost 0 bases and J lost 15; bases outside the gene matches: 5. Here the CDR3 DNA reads TGTGCCAGCAGTTTATGGAGGACAGGTGGGTTCTTC. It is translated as CASSLWRTGGFF.

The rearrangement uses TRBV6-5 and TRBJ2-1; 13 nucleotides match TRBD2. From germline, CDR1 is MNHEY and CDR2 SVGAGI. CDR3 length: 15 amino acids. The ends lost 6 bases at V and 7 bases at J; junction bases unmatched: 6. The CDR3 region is CASSRGLAGVNEQFF. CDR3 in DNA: TGTGCCAGCAGCCGTGGACTAGCGGGAGTTAATGAGCAGTTCTTC.

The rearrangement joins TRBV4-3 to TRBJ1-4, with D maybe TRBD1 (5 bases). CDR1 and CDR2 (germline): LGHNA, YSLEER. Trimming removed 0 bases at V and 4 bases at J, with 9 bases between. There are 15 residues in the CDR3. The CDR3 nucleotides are TGCGCCAGCAGCCAAGATGGGCAGGGTAATGAAAAACTGTTTTTT. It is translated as CASSQDGQGNEKLFF.

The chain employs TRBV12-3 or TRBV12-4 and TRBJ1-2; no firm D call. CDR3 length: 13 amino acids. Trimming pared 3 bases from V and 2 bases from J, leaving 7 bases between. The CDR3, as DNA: TGTGCCAGCAGTTTCGGTCAGAACTATGGCTACACCTTC. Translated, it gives CASSFGQNYGYTF.

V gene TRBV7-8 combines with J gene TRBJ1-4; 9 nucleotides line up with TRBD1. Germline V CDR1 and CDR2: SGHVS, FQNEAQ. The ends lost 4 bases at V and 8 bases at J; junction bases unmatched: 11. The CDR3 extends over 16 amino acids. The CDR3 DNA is TGTGCCAGCAGCTCCTGGGACAGGGCGGATGGCGAAAAACTGTTTTTT. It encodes CASSSWDRADGEKLFF.

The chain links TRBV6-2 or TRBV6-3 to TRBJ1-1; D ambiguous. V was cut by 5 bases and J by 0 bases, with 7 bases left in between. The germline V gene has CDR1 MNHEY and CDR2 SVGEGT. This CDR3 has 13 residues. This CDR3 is CASSVQVNTEAFF. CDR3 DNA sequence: TGTGCCAGCAGTGTGCAGGTGAACACTGAAGCTTTCTTT.

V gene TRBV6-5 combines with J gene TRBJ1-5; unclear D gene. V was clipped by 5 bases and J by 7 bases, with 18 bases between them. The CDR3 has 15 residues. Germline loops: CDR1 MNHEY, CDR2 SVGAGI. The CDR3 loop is CASSPSNRERQPQHF. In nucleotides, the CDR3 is TGTGCCAGCAGTCCCTCTAATCGGGAAAGGCAGCCCCAGCATTTT.

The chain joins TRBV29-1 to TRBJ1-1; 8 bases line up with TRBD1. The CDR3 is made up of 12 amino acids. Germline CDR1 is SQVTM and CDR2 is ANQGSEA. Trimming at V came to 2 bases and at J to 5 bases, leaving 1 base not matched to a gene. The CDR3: CSVEQGATEAFF. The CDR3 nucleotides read TGCAGCGTTGAACAGGGGGCGACTGAAGCTTTCTTT.

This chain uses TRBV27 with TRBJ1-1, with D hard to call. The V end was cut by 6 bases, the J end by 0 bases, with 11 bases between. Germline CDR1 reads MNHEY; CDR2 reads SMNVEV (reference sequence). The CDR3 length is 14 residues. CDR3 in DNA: TGTGCCAGCAGAACGACGGCGTTGAACACTGAAGCTTTCTTT. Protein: CASRTTALNTEAFF.

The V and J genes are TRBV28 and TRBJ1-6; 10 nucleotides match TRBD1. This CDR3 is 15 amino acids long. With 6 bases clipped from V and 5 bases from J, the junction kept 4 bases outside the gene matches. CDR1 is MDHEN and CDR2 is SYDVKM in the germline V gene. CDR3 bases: TGTGCCAGCAGCCAGACAGGGGGCCATAATTCACCCCTCCACTTT. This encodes CASSQTGGHNSPLHF.

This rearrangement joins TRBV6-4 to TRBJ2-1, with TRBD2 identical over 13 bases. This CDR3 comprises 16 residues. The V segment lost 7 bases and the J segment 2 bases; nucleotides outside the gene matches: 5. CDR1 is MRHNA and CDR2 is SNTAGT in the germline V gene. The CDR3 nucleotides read TGTGCCAGCACCTGGACTAGCGGGGGCCCCTACAATGAGCAGTTCTTC. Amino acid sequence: CASTWTSGGPYNEQFF.

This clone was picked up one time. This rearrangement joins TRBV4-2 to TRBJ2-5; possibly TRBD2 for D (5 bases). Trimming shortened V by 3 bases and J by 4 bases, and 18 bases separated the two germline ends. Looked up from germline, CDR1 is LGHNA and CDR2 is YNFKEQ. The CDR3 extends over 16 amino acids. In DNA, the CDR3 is TGTGCCAGCAGCCAGGGGTCTGCGGAGGTCTCAGAGACCCAGTACTTC. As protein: CASSQGSAEVSETQYF.

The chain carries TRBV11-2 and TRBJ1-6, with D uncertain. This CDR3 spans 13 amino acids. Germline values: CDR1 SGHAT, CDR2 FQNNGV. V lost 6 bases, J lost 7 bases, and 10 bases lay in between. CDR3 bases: TGTGCCAGCAGTTCTCAGCGGAATTCACCCCTCCACTTT. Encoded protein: CASSSQRNSPLHF.

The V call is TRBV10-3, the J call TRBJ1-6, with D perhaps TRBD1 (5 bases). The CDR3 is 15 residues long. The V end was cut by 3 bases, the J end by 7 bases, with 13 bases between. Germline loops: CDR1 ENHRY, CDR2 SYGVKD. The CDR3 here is CAISEAGGGNSPLHF. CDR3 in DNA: TGTGCCATCAGTGAAGCCGGGGGGGGGAATTCACCCCTCCACTTT.

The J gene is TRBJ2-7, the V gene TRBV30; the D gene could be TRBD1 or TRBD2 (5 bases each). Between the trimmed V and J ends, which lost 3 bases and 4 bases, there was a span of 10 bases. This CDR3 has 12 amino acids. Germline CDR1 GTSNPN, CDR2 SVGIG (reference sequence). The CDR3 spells CAWRQGVYEQYF. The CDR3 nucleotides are TGTGCCTGGAGGCAGGGAGTATACGAGCAGTACTTC.

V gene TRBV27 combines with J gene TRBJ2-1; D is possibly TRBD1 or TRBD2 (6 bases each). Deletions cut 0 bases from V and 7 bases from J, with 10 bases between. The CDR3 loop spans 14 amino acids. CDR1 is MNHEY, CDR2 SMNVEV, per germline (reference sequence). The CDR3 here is CASSLSRRGNEQFF. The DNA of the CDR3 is TGTGCCAGCAGTTTATCCAGGAGGGGGAATGAGCAGTTCTTC.

The CDR3 nucleotides read TGCGCCAGCAGTGTAGGGCCCAACTATGGCTACACCTTC. Translation gives CASSVGPNYGYTF. This chain joins TRBV10-1 and TRBJ1-2; the D is unclear. Germline loops: CDR1 WNHNN, CDR2 SYGVQD (reference sequence). The CDR3 has 13 amino acids. Trimming removed 4 bases at V and 2 bases at J, with 8 bases between.

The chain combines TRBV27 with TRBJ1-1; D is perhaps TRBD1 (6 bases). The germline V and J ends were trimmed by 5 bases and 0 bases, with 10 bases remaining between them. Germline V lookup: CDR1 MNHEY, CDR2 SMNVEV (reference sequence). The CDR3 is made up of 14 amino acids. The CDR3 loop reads CASSVTGMNTEAFF. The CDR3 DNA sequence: TGTGCCAGCAGTGTGACAGGCATGAACACTGAAGCTTTCTTT.

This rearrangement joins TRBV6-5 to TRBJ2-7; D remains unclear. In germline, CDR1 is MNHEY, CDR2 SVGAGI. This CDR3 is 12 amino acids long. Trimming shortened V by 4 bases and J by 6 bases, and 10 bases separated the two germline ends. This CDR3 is CASSSGTAEQYF. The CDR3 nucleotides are TGTGCCAGCAGTTCCGGCACGGCCGAGCAGTACTTC.

CDR3: CSVGAGNYGYTF. CDR3 nucleotides: TGCAGCGTTGGAGCAGGGAACTATGGCTACACCTTC. The chain carries TRBV29-1 and TRBJ1-2; tentative D call: TRBD1 (5 bases). V was cut by 4 bases and J by 2 bases, with 8 bases left in between. CDR3 length equals 12 residues. Germline assignment: CDR1 SQVTM and CDR2 ANQGSEA.